This T cell receptor (beta chain) was sequenced for a study of blood T cell repertoires in COVID-19. Methods used by the authors: Estimated nucleated cell counts came from reference gene primer amplification. Generated by immunoSEQ multiplex PCR, the TCRdb table keeps only in-frame clones and is missing some. That table is the source of V, J and clone size, and D and trimming were worked out from the DNA. This repertoire shows some 140,000 clones, 81% found once; its top ten account for roughly 8.1%. The CDR3 totals 15 residues. Trimming took 4 bases from V and 0 from J; bases not matched to a gene: 3.

This receptor was taken from a woman aged 55-69 years with active or convalescent COVID-19. The chain has TRBV23-1 and TRBJ1-5, with 7 positions matching TRBD1. TRBV23-1 is sorted into the ORF group, with uncertain function. Sequencing input: peripheral blood. CDR3 sequence reads: CASSRGQPSNQPQHF. The CDR3, as DNA: TGCGCCAGCAGTCGGGGACAGCCTAGCAATCAGCCCCAGCATTTT.